What follows describes a single TCR beta chain. This clone's antigen is unknown. Per-base quality was not reported, and no clone a single base away is much larger than it. This specimen comes from a study of cytomegalovirus exposure and HLA in healthy donors (dated by TCRdb to 2017 to 2019). About the full investigation: An earlier analysis of some 500 of the donors reported approximately 290 Gb of sequence data and roughly 110 million unique TCR beta sequences from some 180 million T cells. An early release that covered some 640 HLA-typed donors contained about 300 gigabases of sequencing data and 70 million to 100 million unique TCR sequences. Among the approximately 400 genotyped donors, around 81% belonged to the genetic ancestry cluster associated with self-reported Caucasian donors. The study was designed to test whether signatures of past pathogen exposure could be identified by cataloging public T cell receptors. The T cell repertoires of 666 subjects were profiled by immunosequencing and related to cytomegalovirus serostatus. A separate validation cohort of 100 to 150 different subjects was used in addition to the roughly 670-subject first cohort. The study combined high-throughput TCR immunosequencing, statistical association of individual TCRs with disease status, and machine learning to predict cytomegalovirus infection status. To study patterns of TCR occurrence, a later analysis re-analyzed previously published TCR beta repertoires from several hundred donors and added high-resolution HLA genotyping. The later analysis used no new phenotypic data to find candidate immune exposures, relying instead on TCR beta sequences and their occurrence across donors. To decide whether each TCR beta V gene segment behaved as functional or pseudogenic, an earlier analysis of nearly 600 of the donors relied on high-throughput TCR beta sequencing. Alongside the repertoire data, information on donor age, sex, ethnicity and CMV serostatus was compiled. In a later genetic analysis, genome-wide SNP genotypes for about three fifths of the 666 donors were used, and that subset was treated as a discovery cohort. Every repertoire in the discovery cohort had been generated on one and the same sequencing platform. HLA typing covered class I and class II loci at four-digit resolution. The number of typed donors differed by locus: about 620-640 for A, B, C, DRB1 and DQB1; 522 for DQA1; 600 to 610 for DPA1; and roughly 470 for DPB1. Four to six DR-DQ haplotypes were handled as single units for association and clustering, since linkage in the cohort was strong. Across 398 genotyped donors of the cohort, an average of roughly 250,000 unique TCR beta nucleotide sequences per donor were sequenced, and roughly 18% of those sequences were non-productive.

What the research found in general, with its limitations: HLA typing was unavailable for some donors at each locus, so association tests used only the typed subset. In a later analysis, several top co-occurrence clusters were reported to appear linked to parvovirus B19, influenza, CMV and Epstein-Barr virus. Immune exposure information for the cohort was limited to CMV serostatus. Specific HLA alleles were associated with roughly 16,000 TCR beta sequences at a false discovery rate of 0.05 in a later analysis. Assigning TCR associations to individual alleles was difficult when HLA alleles, especially DR and DQ, strongly co-occurred. A group of highly shared sequence variants was considered likely to be a technical artifact of the sequencing pipeline. A later genetic analysis associated a missense DCLRE1C variant with V-gene and J-gene trimming of TCR beta chains, and an independent cohort replicated the association. In a later genetic analysis, fewer N-insertions in productive TCRs were reported among donors in an Asian-associated ancestry cluster than the approximately 710-donor mean. According to a later analysis, TCR association rates differed among HLA loci, with DRB1 alleles showing the most associated TCRs and HLA-C alleles showing the fewest. In the study, some 160 TCR beta chains were listed as associated with cytomegalovirus. The classifier was reported to diagnose cytomegalovirus status with high specificity and sensitivity in both the original and validation cohorts. The cohort was sequenced for TCR beta chains only, and without alpha or paired-chain data the features that could be detected were limited. According to a later analysis, most CMV-associated TCR beta chains appeared to be HLA-restricted, and the HLA associations seemed to be driven largely by CMV exposure. Correlated functional status among segregating V segments might be attributable to linkage disequilibrium, but an unknown experimental factor could not be ruled out. Across donors, most TCR sequences were observed very rarely, whereas some public TCRs were present in many individuals. A further reported finding was that TCR beta sequences accurately predicted the HLA-A and HLA-B alleles for most subjects in the first cohort. Some IMGT-functional V segments, including TRBV6-2 and TRBV6-3, could not be told apart with the 87-base-pair reads, so those segments were excluded. A later analysis found that HLA-associated TCR beta chains were more clonally expanded and had lower generation probabilities than equally common non-associated chains. Because counts were too low, roughly 18 rarely observed V segments, including chromosome 9 orphons, were left out of the earlier analysis of about 620 of the donors. In an earlier analysis of over 550 of the donors, most TCR beta V segments were observed in productive rearrangements about 87% or about 30% of the time, broadly matching IMGT annotations. In vitro tests confirmed that three of the cytomegalovirus-associated TCR beta chains recognize cytomegalovirus antigens. Roughly uniform sequencing depth across donors was assumed in presence/absence analyses, although this assumption may not hold. According to the authors, the approach could potentially be generalized to other disease states and immunological phenotypes.

The library was made by the immunoSEQ multiplex PCR assay. For the multiplex PCR, a mixture combining 60 forward primers for TCR Vbeta segments and 13 reverse primers for TCR Jbeta segments was used. The CDR3 region of rearranged TCR beta genes was amplified from genomic DNA by a multiplex PCR assay. The Illumina HiSeq System was used to sequence the amplified TCR beta libraries as 87-base-pair reads. The authors' pipeline ran thus. A later analysis tallied 75 million to 95 million unique TCR beta chains across the 666 repertoires, and approximately 12 million of those chains were shared by two or more donors. A nearest-neighbor algorithm error-corrected the raw reads and collapsed the reads into unique sequences, merging closely related sequences to remove PCR and sequencing errors. Alignment of CDR3 sequences to IMGT reference sequences was used to assign V, D and J gene segments. Each retained sequence needed at least a six-nucleotide match to both a V gene segment and a J gene segment. Rearrangements were called productive when the CDR3 lacked stop codons and stayed in frame with V and J; all others were non-productive. CDR3 was defined by IMGT convention, running from the second conserved V-encoded cysteine to the conserved J-encoded phenylalanine. In an earlier analysis of some 550 of the donors, sequences lacking an unambiguous match to a single V gene segment were excluded. An earlier analysis of around 600 of the donors classified V segments as functional when productive rearrangements were above 56.7% and as segregating when the standard deviation between donors was above 5%. A statistical classification framework was built for diagnosing cytomegalovirus status from the catalog of TCR beta chain sequences. In a later analysis, TCR nucleotide sequences were compared against IMGT/GENE-DB human TR gene sequences so that V and J genes could be assigned. A later analysis assigned CDR3 sequences and most-parsimonious VDJ recombination scenarios with the TCRdist pipeline. In a later analysis, every TCR beta chain was defined by the combination of its CDR3 amino acid sequence and its V-gene family, and reads without a unique V-gene family were dropped. In a later analysis, 500 to 700 highly shared, low-generation-probability nucleotide sequences were removed to address suspected cross-contamination and a sequencing artifact. In a later analysis, a clonal expansion index was calculated for each public chain from normalized within-repertoire ranks of inferred template counts. Generation probabilities in a later analysis came from a VDJ recombination model fitted to out-of-frame rearrangements, and those results were checked against IGoR. In a later analysis, hypergeometric tests were used to score TCR-TCR, TCR-HLA and TCR-CMV co-occurrence, with a repertoire-size bias correction applied to TCR pairs. In a later analysis, false discovery rates were estimated by permuting HLA or CMV assignments 20 times. In a later analysis, co-occurring TCRs were grouped with DBSCAN, and TCRdist sequence similarity was added when clustering was performed within HLA-allele-positive subsets. Co-occurrence clustering excluded repertoires with fewer than 30,000 or more than 120,000 public chains, plus five with anomalous nucleotide sharing. TCRdb re-hosts the immuneACCESS table, in-frame sequences only. Its copies lack some clones; in the studies checked, an unresolved V gene accounts for under half of them, and the cause for the rest is not known. Clone size and V and J calls were adopted from that table, with D and trimming inferred from the DNA. Present in this sample are about 250,000 clones, 92% of which were seen just once. The top ten constitute 1.7% of the sample.

The V and J ends are trimmed by 5 bases and 9 bases, leaving 11 bases between them. CDR1 is given as LNHDA and CDR2 as SQIVND, both from the germline V gene (reference sequence). Including cysteine and phenylalanine, the CDR3 has 12 amino acids. The DNA shown is the 36-base CDR3, in frame from base 1. The cohort was made up of hundreds of healthy bone marrow donors. At the time of sampling, every cohort member was nominally healthy, though immune exposures that went unrecorded were likely present. The donor was CMV seronegative and was included in the group of under 450 seronegative cohort members. A peripheral blood sample was provided by each donor, and peripheral blood mononuclear cells were used for TCR beta sequencing. The Qiagen DNeasy Blood Extraction Kit was used to extract genomic DNA from the blood cell samples.

The rearrangement joined TRBV19 to TRBJ2-1; D gene: possibly TRBD2, on 6 matching bases. The TCR originated in a girl between 2 and 10 years old in good health and CMV-seronegative. Specimen: PBMCs. Here is the DNA: TGTGCCAGTAGTTGGAGGGGTAGTGAGCAGTTCTTC. Its translation reads: CASSWRGSEQFF.